The clone carrying this T cell receptor beta chain was detected only once. V lost 0 bases, J lost 4 bases, and 2 bases stayed unmatched. The CDR3 covers 17 residues. Germline lookup yields CDR1 LGHNA and CDR2 YNFKEQ. The data are from a study of technical replicates of blood from a handful of donors. Produced via immunoSEQ multiplex PCR; TCRdb's table is partial and in-frame only. The table records tens of thousands of clones, almost 96% of them present only once. V usage is TRBV4-2 and J usage is TRBJ2-3, with 15 bases matching TRBD2. This sequence was found in a human donor in good health. Specimen: T cells isolated from PBMCs. In nucleotides, the CDR3 is TGTGCCAGCAGCCAAGAGGGACTAGCGGGGGGCGCAGATACGCAGTATTTT. Translated, it gives CASSQEGLAGGADTQYF.